This T cell receptor (beta chain) was profiled in a study of neoadjuvant nivolumab and ipilimumab in lung cancer. Study-wide findings and caveats: TCR clonality did not significantly correlate with pathologic tumor regression. Higher pretherapy blood TCR richness went with higher resected-tumor richness.

The CDR3 contains 14 residues. The V gene lost 6 bases and the J gene lost 5 bases, with 14 bases spanning the gap. Per the germline V gene, CDR1 is MNHEY and CDR2 is SVGAGI. Produced via immunoSEQ multiplex PCR; TCRdb's table is partial and in-frame only. The table records 26,000 or so clones, approximately 80% of them present only once. In the case of this clone: What it binds is not known.

V is TRBV6-5 and J is TRBJ2-1, with D perhaps TRBD1 (5 bases). Material: peripheral blood, obtained before neoadjuvant nivolumab, alone or with ipilimumab. This clonotype originated in an adult with non-small cell lung cancer. The DNA for the CDR3 is TGTGCCAGCAGCCGCGACAGAGATAACAATGAGCAGTTCTTC. Its translation is CASSRDRDNNEQFF.